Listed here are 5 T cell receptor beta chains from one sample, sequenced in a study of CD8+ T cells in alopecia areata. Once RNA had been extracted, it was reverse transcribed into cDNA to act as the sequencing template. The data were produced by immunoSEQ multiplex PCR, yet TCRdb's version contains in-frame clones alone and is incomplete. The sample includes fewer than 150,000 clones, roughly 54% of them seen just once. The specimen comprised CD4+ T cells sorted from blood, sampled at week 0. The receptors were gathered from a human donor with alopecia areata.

CDR3 protein: CASKLPDGSYEQYF. The CDR3 nucleotides read TGTGCCAGCAAACTACCGGACGGCTCCTACGAGCAGTACTTC. V and J are TRBV6-5 and TRBJ2-7; the D is unclear. This CDR3 is 14 amino acids long. Looked up from germline, CDR1 is MNHEY and CDR2 is SVGAGI. Between the trimmed V and J ends, which lost 7 bases and 0 bases, there was a span of 13 bases.

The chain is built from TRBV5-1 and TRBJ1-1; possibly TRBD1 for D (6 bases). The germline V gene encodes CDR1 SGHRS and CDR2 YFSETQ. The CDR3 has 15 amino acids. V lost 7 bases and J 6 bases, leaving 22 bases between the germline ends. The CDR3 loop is CASAQTTGSGAEAFF. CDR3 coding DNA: TGCGCCAGCGCTCAGACGACAGGTTCCGGGGCTGAAGCTTTCTTT.

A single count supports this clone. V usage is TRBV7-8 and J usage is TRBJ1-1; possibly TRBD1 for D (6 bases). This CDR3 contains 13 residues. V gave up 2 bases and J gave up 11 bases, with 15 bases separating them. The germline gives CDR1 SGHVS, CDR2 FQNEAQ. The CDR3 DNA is TGTGCCAGCAGCTTAAAAACAGGGTCGGTTGCTTTCTTT. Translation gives CASSLKTGSVAFF.

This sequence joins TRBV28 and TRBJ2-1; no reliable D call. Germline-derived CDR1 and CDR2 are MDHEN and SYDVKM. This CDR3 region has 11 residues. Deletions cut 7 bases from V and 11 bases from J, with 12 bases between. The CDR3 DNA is TGTGCCAGCACCGTCCAAGGGCAGCAGTTCTTC. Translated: CASTVQGQQFF. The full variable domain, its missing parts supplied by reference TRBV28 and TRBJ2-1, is DVKVTQSSRYLVKRTGEKVFLECVQDMDHENMFWYRQDPGLGLRLIYFSYDVKMKEKGDIPEGYSVSREKKERFSLILESASTNQTSMYLCASTVQGQQFFGPGTRLTVL.

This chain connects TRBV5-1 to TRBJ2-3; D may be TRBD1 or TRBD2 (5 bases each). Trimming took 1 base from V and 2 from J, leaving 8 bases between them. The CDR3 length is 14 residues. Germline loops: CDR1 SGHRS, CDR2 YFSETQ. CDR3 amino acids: CASSLWGITDTQYF. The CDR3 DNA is TGCGCCAGCAGCTTGTGGGGGATCACAGATACGCAGTATTTT.